The source of this T cell receptor beta chain is a study of graft-versus-host responses after intestinal transplantation. Study background: Recipients obtained multivisceral, liver-intestinal, or isolated intestinal transplants. All of the recipients had induction that used anti-thymocyte globulin, then tacrolimus and steroids for 2 to 3 years.

This table comes from immunoSEQ multiplex PCR, and its TCRdb copy is limited to in-frame clones, with some not included. Seen here are about 12,000 clones, around four fifths observed once, and the top ten hold around 34%. A remark on this clone: Its target is not known.

General study findings and limits: GvH clonotypes were identified within recipient marrow, with a subset emerging first in ileum or blood. Allografts of one patient group, those with graft-donor T cell macrochimerism, had high graft-versus-host to host-versus-graft clonal ratios.

This CDR3 contains 14 residues. The germline V and J ends were trimmed by 4 bases and 1 base, with 9 bases remaining between them. Germline-derived CDR1 and CDR2 are SGHVS and FQNEAQ. The material sequenced was PBMCs, taken nearly 500 days after intestinal transplant. This chain joins TRBV7-8 and TRBJ2-3; D remains unclear. The receptor was isolated from a human patient who received an intestinal transplant, so some T cells may come from the graft donor. The CDR3 region has the DNA TGTGCCAGCAGCTCAAATTGGGGCACAGATACGCAGTATTTT. Translated, it gives CASSSNWGTDTQYF.